This paragraph covers one TCR beta chain sequence. V lost 1 base, J lost 1 base, and 4 bases lay in between. This CDR3 contains 13 residues. The sample comes from a study of blood T cell repertoires in COVID-19. Overall study: In Cohort 3, a recovered donor had either two negative PCRs, clearance, or symptom resolution.

TCRdb keeps only in-frame clones here, not all; method: immunoSEQ multiplex PCR. Of 200,000 to 250,000 clones listed, 85% to 90% are singletons. Across fewer than 25 US areas, participants ranged in age from about 18 to 100 years. The sequenced sample was PBMCs or T cells enriched from blood (not recorded which). The V gene is TRBV12-3 or TRBV12-4, the J gene TRBJ1-2; D is uncertain. This receptor was taken from a woman aged 50 to 60 in a cohort exposed to, infected with or recovered from COVID-19 (not recorded which). The CDR3 is CASSLGVNYGYTF. CDR3 DNA sequence: TGTGCCAGCAGTTTAGGAGTTAACTATGGCTACACCTTC.